This entry lists 9 T cell receptor beta chains sequenced from one sample in a study of a mutant IDH1 vaccine in newly diagnosed glioma. No antigens are known for them. The time point denotes: week 11, during vaccination. Vaccination comprised doses that each held 300 ug of mutant IDH1 20-mer peptide, plus topical imiquimod. Profiling relied on immunoSEQ multiplex PCR, and the TCRdb table lists in-frame clones only, not all of them. The top ten clones hold about 14% of a sample with about 39,000 clones, about four fifths of them seen once. The sequences come from peripheral blood mononuclear cells (PBMCs), collected from a glioma patient whose treatment included an IDH1 peptide vaccine. The receptors here all came from a woman aged 30 to 39 with glioma. Some clones in this sample may be carry-over from other donors' samples.

The V call is TRBV11-2, the J call TRBJ1-4, with a possible D match to TRBD1 (6 bases). V lost 5 bases and J 4 bases, leaving 14 bases between the germline ends. This CDR3 contains 15 residues. Per germline, CDR1 SGHAT and CDR2 FQNNGV. Written as DNA, the CDR3 is TGTGCCAGCAGCGGTACAGGGTCCATTAATGAAAAACTGTTTTTT. Amino acid sequence: CASSGTGSINEKLFF.

The chain links TRBV6-5 to TRBJ2-1; 7 bases map to TRBD2. Germline CDR1 and CDR2: MNHEY and SVGAGI. The trim removed 6 bases at V and 5 bases at J, leaving 7 bases unmatched. The CDR3 runs to 14 residues. The CDR3 sequence is CASSPGGLNNEQFF. The CDR3 DNA is TGTGCCAGCAGCCCGGGGGGTTTAAACAATGAGCAGTTCTTC.

The rearrangement joins TRBV30 to TRBJ1-1; TRBD1 might be the D (6 bases). Germline values: CDR1 GTSNPN, CDR2 SVGIG (reference sequence). Trimming left V 0 bases short and J 9 bases short, with 11 bases between. CDR3 length equals 12 residues. This CDR3 reads CAWSVAGQKAFF. The CDR3 DNA follows: TGTGCCTGGAGTGTAGCTGGACAGAAAGCTTTCTTT. The full variable domain, rest sourced from reference TRBV30 and TRBJ1-1, is SQTIHQWPATLVQPVGSPLSLECTVEGTSNPNLYWYRQAAGRGLQLLFYSVGIGQISSEVPQNLSASRPQDRQFILSSKKLLLSDSGFYLCAWSVAGQKAFFGQGTRLTVV.

V and J are TRBV10-2 and TRBJ2-7, with D maybe TRBD1 (6 bases). V was cut by 2 bases and J by 1 base, with 18 bases left in between. CDR3 length: 17 residues. Germline V gives CDR1 WSHSY, CDR2 SAAADI. The CDR3 nucleotides read TGCGCCAGCAGTGAGGAAGATCGGTCCAGGGGATCCTACGAGCAGTACTTC. It yields the protein CASSEEDRSRGSYEQYF.

This sequence joins TRBV27 and TRBJ2-7; D may be TRBD1 or TRBD2 (5 bases each). The CDR3 covers 16 residues. Trimming took off 6 bases at V and 1 base at J, with 19 bases between the two ends. Germline CDR1 MNHEY, CDR2 SMNVEV (reference sequence). CDR3 DNA: TGTGCCAGCAGCCGGAAATCCGGGACGGTGTCCTACGAGCAGTACTTC. This encodes CASSRKSGTVSYEQYF.

The table lists this clone with a few counts. V usage is TRBV10-2 and J usage is TRBJ1-4; D is possibly TRBD1 (5 bases). The length of the CDR3 is 14 residues. Per the germline V gene, CDR1 is WSHSY and CDR2 is SAAADI. V shed 5 bases and J shed 8 bases, with 15 bases lying between them. CDR3 bases: TGCGCCAGCAGTAGTGGGAGCTCAGGGGAAAAACTGTTTTTT. It specifies CASSSGSSGEKLFF.

The V gene is TRBV9, the J gene TRBJ1-2; D gene uncertain. Germline lookup yields CDR1 SGDLS and CDR2 YYNGEE. Trimming took off 3 bases at V and 5 bases at J, with 17 bases between the two ends. The CDR3 runs 15 residues. The CDR3 here is CASSGRGRSSYGYTF. CDR3 nucleotide sequence: TGTGCCAGCAGCGGTCGAGGACGGTCCTCTTATGGCTACACCTTC.

The chain recombines TRBV19 with TRBJ1-4; D unresolved. The CDR3 extends over 14 amino acids. The germline CDR1 and CDR2 sequences are LNHDA and SQIVND (reference sequence). V lost 11 bases, J lost 0 bases, and 13 bases lay in between. The CDR3 coding sequence is TGTGCCGTACGCGAAGCCGCAACTAATGAAAAACTGTTTTTT. It specifies CAVREAATNEKLFF.

This clone was seen only a few times. This sequence joins TRBV30 and TRBJ1-1; 7 bases map to TRBD1. Germline CDR1 is GTSNPN and CDR2 is SVGIG (reference sequence). This CDR3 has 12 residues. The V and J ends lost 6 bases and 11 bases, in that order; junction bases with no gene match: 12. CDR3 residues: CACRGRGRSAFF. CDR3 bases: TGTGCCTGTCGGGGCAGGGGGAGGTCCGCTTTCTTT.